The clone carrying this T cell receptor (beta chain) was picked up one time. Its target is not known. Each subset's genomic DNA was split evenly across several immunoSEQ plates. Assay: immunoSEQ multiplex PCR; the TCRdb copy retains only in-frame clones and omits some. Of 2 million to 2.5 million clones listed, around 93% are singletons. This sample was taken from a study of shared clonotypes between healthy human individuals. Study background: Per donor, CD8 memory used one plate, CD8 naive used two, CD4 memory used three and CD4 naive used three. Study-wide results and caveats: Clonotypes shared by all four donors outscored non-shared clonotypes in generation probability.

This CDR3 contains 17 residues. J was trimmed by 6 bases and V by 2 bases; bases with no gene match: 11. CDR1 and CDR2 (germline): KGHSH, LQKENI. The TCR comes from a man younger than 35 in good health. Some clones in this sample may be carry-over from other donors' samples. The V gene is TRBV18, the J gene TRBJ2-2; 8 bases agree with TRBD2. The sample taken for sequencing was naive CD4+ T cells from PBMCs. Subset denoted: CD45RA+ positively selected. Written as DNA, the CDR3 is TGTGCCAGCTCACCATTTAGCGAAGCGGGAGTGGCCGGGGAGCTGTTTTTT. As protein: CASSPFSEAGVAGELFF.